A single T cell receptor beta chain is shown here with its context. As yet, its antigen is unknown. These data are taken from a study of CD8 T cells in ankylosing spondylitis. Notes on the study in general: About 8 highly homologous variants formed a TCR beta motif that appeared characteristic of ankylosing spondylitis blood. The clones that were linked to disease were reported to be significantly enriched in matched synovial fluid samples from ankylosing spondylitis patients.

Quantitative 5'-RACE with molecular barcodes generated TCR beta libraries. TCRdb recomputed calls from the 5' RACE reads with MiXCR, one row per CDR3 protein. Of some 840,000 distinct CDR3 sequences detected, 10% to 15% appear once; the ten largest clones hold approximately 0.5%. The V gene's germline CDR1 is SGHVS and CDR2 FQNEAQ. The length of the CDR3 is 15 residues. V lost 2 bases, J lost 8 bases, and 15 bases lay in between. The sequence was collected from a male donor with ankylosing spondylitis. Specimen: blood, either unsorted or a sorted T cell fraction (not recorded which). The chain couples TRBV7-8 to TRBJ1-4; tentatively, D is TRBD1 (5 bases). This chain's CDR3 is CASSLQGVKEEKLFF. The DNA of the CDR3 is TGTGCCAGCAGCTTACAGGGTGTAAAGGAAGAAAAACTGTTTTTT.